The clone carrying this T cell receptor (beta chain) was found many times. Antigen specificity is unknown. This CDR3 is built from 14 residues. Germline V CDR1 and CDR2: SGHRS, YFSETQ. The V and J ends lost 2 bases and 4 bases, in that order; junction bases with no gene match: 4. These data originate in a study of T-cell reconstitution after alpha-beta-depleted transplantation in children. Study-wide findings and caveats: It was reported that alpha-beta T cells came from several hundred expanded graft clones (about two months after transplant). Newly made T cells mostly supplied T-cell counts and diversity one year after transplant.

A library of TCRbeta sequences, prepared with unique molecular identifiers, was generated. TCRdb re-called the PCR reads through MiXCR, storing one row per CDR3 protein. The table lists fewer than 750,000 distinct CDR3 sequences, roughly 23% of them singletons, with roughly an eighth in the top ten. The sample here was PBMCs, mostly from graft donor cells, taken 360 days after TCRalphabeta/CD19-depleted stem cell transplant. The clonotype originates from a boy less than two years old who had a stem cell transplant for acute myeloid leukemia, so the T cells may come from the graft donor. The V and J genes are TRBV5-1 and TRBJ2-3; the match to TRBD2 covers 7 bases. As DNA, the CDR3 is TGCGCCAGCAGCTTAGGGGAGGGCCCAGATACGCAGTATTTT. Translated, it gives CASSLGEGPDTQYF.